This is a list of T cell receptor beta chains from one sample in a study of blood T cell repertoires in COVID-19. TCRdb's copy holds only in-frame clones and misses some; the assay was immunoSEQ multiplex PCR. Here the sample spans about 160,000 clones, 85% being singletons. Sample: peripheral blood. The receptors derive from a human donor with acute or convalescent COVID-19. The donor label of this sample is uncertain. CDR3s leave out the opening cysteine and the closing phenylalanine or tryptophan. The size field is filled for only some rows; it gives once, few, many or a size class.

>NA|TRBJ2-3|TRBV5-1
ASNQLAYSTDTQY
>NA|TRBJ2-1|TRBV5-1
ASSGDRGPGNEQF
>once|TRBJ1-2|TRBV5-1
ASSFQGASGYT
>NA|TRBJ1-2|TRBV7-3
ASSLRGGDYGYT
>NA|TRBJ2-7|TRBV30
AWSVWGQGTSYEQY
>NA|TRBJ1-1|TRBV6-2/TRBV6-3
ASSQAETGNTEAF
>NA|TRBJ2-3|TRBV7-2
ASSRVGTDTQY
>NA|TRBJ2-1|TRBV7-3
ASSPVGVYNEQF
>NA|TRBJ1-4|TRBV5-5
ASSRQGSNEKLF
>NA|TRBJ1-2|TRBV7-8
ASSPAGYGYT
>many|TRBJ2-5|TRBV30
AWELAGLGTQY
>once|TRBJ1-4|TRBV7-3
ASSLGGRNNEKLF
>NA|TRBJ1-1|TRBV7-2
ASTHGGLGDTEAF
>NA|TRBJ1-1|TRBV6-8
ASSYLGRRTLQETEAF
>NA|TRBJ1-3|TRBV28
ASSLTGRSGNTIY
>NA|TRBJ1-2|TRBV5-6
ASSLAYGSYGYT
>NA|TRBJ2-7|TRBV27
ASKQTGGGHEQY
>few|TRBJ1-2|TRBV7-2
ASSLGQYYGYT
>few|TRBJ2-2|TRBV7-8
ASSVTPGGGELF
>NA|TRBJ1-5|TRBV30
AWSRGRGQPQH
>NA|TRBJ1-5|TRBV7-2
ASSLGHYQPQH
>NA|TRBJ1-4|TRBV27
ASSRQTLRGNEKLF
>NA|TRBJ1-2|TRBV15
ATSRDWDRVYGYT
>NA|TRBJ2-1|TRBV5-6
ASSLGRGSGIVQF
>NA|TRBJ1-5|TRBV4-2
ASSQDVATGGSNQPQH